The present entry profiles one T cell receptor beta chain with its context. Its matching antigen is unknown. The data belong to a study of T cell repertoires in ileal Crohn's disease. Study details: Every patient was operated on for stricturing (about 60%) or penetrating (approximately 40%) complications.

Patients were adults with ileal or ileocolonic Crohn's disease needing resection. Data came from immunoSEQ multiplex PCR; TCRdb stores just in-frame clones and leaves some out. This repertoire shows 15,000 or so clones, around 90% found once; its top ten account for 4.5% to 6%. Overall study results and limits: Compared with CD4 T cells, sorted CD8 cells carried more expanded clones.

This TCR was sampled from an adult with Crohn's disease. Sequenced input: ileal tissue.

The DNA for the CDR3 is TGCAGCGTCAGGGGACAGGGGAACACTGAAGCTTTCTTT. It yields the protein CSVRGQGNTEAFF. The chain joins TRBV29-1 to TRBJ1-1; 9 positions match TRBD1. The CDR3 is made up of 13 amino acids. The germline CDR1 and CDR2 sequences are SQVTM and ANQGSEA. The ends lost 6 bases at V and 1 base at J; junction bases unmatched: 3.